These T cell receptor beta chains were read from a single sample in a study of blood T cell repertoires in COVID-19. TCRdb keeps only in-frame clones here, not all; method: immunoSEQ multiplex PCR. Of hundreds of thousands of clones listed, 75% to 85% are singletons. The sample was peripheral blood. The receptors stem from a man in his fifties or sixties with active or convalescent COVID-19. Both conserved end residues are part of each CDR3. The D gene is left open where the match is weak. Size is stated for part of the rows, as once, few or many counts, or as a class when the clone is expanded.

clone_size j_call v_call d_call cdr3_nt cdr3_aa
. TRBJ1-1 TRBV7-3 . TGTGCCAGCAGCCTACAGGCGAACACTGAAGCTTTCTTT CASSLQANTEAFF
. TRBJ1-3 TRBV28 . TGTGCCAGCAGTGGAGGGTCTTTACTTGGAAACACCATATATTTT CASSGGSLLGNTIYF
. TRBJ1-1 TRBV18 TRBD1 TGTGCCAGCTCAGACGGACAGGCCCTTGAAGCTTTCTTT CASSDGQALEAFF
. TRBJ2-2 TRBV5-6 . TGTGCCAGCAGCGGGCCGGGACAACCGAACACCGGGGAGCTGTTTTTT CASSGPGQPNTGELFF
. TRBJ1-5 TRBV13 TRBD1 TGTGCCAGCAGCTTAGGCGGACAGGGGATGTATCAGCCCCAGCATTTT CASSLGGQGMYQPQHF
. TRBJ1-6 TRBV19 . TGTGCCAGTGTAGGAGAACCACCCCTCCACTTT CASVGEPPLHF
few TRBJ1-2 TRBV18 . TGTGCCAGCTCACCCCCGGTAAAGGGAGGCTATGGCTACACCTTC CASSPPVKGGYGYTF
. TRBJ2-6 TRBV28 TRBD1 TGTGCCAGCAGTTCCAGACAGGGAAATAGATCTGGGGCCAACGTCCTGACTTTC CASSSRQGNRSGANVLTF
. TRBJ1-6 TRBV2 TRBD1 TGTGCCAGCAGCCTCGGGACAGGAGCCTCACCCCTCCACTTT CASSLGTGASPLHF
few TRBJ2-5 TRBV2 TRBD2 TGTGCCAGCCGGGGCGGGAGGGGGGAGACCCAGTACTTC CASRGGRGETQYF
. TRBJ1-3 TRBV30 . TGTGCCTGGAGTCCTCTGGGGGGATTTGGAAACACCATATATTTT CAWSPLGGFGNTIYF
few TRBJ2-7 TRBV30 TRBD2 TGTGCCTGGAGTGAGTCTAGCGGGCCTACCTACGAGCAGTACTTC CAWSESSGPTYEQYF
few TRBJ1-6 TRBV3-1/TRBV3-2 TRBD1 TGTGCCAGCAGCCAGGCAGGGACAGACTCACCCCTCCACTTT CASSQAGTDSPLHF
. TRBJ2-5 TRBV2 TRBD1 TGTGCCAGCATGAGGGACAGAGAAGAGACCCAGTACTTC CASMRDREETQYF
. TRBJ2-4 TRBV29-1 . TGCAGCGTCGGCTGGGGCGCGTCGAAAAACATTCAGTACTTC CSVGWGASKNIQYF
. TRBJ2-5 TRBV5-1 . TGCGCCAGCGCCCTTTGGGCAGGGGGGCAGACCCAGTACTTC CASALWAGGQTQYF
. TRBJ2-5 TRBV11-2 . TGTGCCAGCAGCTCTAGGGCGGGGACCCAGTACTTC CASSSRAGTQYF
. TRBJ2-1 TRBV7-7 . TGTGCCAGCAGCTCCGGGAATGAGCAGTTCTTC CASSSGNEQFF
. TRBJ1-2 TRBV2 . TGTGCCAGCAAGGGGGAGGGGTTAACAATCTATGGCTACACCTTC CASKGEGLTIYGYTF
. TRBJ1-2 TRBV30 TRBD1 TGTGCCTCCGAACAGGGGGATCGCTATGGCTACACCTTC CASEQGDRYGYTF
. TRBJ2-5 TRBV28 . TGTGCCAGCAGCCAGGGGTCTGGGACCCAGTACTTC CASSQGSGTQYF
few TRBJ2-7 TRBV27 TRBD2 TGTGCCCTAAGGCAAACCCGGACTAGCGGGACCCCCGGGTCCCGCCCCTACGAGCAGTACTTC CALRQTRTSGTPGSRPYEQYF
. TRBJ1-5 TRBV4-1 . TGCGCCAGCAGCCAAGATATGGGGGCGAATCAGCCCCAGCATTTT CASSQDMGANQPQHF
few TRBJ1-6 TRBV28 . TGTGCCTCCTTCACGGGGTATAATTCACCCCTCCACTTT CASFTGYNSPLHF
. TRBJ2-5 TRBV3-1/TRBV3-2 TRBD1 TGTGCCAGCAGCCGACAGGGGGGTTCAGAGACCCAGTACTTC CASSRQGGSETQYF
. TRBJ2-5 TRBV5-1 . TGCGCCAGCAGCTTGGGACTAGGGGTGGAGACCCAGTACTTC CASSLGLGVETQYF
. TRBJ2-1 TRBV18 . TGTGCCAGCTCACCTCAAGAGACTAGGCATGAGCAGTTCTTC CASSPQETRHEQFF
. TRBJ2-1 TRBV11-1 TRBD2 TGTGCCAGTGGCGAGGCGGGAGGGCCTCGTGAGCAGTTCTTC CASGEAGGPREQFF
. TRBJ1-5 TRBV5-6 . TGTGCCAGCAACGATTGGAGGGGAGAGGATCAGCCCCAGCATTTT CASNDWRGEDQPQHF
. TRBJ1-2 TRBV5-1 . TGCGCCAGCAGCTTGGACCATGGGGAGTTGAATGGCTACACCTTC CASSLDHGELNGYTF
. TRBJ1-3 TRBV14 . TGTGCCAGCAGCCCCTCCCGGGTCCTTGGAAACACCATATATTTT CASSPSRVLGNTIYF
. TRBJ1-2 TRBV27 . TGTGCCAGCAGTCCGAGGCGGTTCGGACAAGTTAACTATGGCTACACCTTC CASSPRRFGQVNYGYTF
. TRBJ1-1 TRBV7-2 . TGTGCCAGCAGCCAACAGTCCATCGGGGGGGCTGAAGCTTTCTTT CASSQQSIGGAEAFF
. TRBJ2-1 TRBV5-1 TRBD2 TGCGCCAGCAGCCCGGACACCACTAGCGGGAGGGCCGATGAGCAGTTCTTC CASSPDTTSGRADEQFF
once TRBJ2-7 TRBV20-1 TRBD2 TGCAGTGCTAGTCCGGGACTAGCGGGAGGCTACGAGCAGTACTTC CSASPGLAGGYEQYF
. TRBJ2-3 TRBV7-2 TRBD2 TGTGCCAGCAGCGTAAACTACTTCCTAGCGGGACCGGGCACAGATACGCAGTATTTT CASSVNYFLAGPGTDTQYF
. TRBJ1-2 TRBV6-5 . TGTGCCAGCAGACTTGACAGGCTCTATGGCTACACCTTC CASRLDRLYGYTF
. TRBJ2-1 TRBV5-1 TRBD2 TGCGCCAGCAGCTTGGCGCCGGGACTAGGCGTTAATGAGCAGTTCTTC CASSLAPGLGVNEQFF
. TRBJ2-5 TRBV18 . TGTGCCAGCTCACCGGAGGGGATGGCCCAGTACTTC CASSPEGMAQYF
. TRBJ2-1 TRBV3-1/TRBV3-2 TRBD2 TGTGCCAGCAGCCATCCTAGCGGCTCCTACAATGAGCAGTTCTTC CASSHPSGSYNEQFF
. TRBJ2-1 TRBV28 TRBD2 TGTGCCAGCAGTTCGACCGCGCGCATAGCGGGAGGGTACAATGAGCAGTTCTTC CASSSTARIAGGYNEQFF
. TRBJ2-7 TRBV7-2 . TGTGCCAGCAGCGCCCGGTGGGCACCGTTTCCCCCCTACGAGCAGTACTTC CASSARWAPFPPYEQYF